The rows below give T cell receptor beta chains drawn from one sample of a study of T-cell reconstitution after alpha-beta-depleted transplantation in children. TCRdb processed the PCR reads anew with MiXCR; each CDR3 protein has one entry. The table lists about 250,000 distinct CDR3 sequences, 20% to 30% of them singletons. The input for sequencing was PBMCs, mostly from graft donor cells, taken 360 days after TCRalphabeta/CD19-depleted stem cell transplant. The receptors shown here come from a female patient aged 2 to 10 who had a stem cell transplant for congenital amegakaryocytic thrombocytopenia, so the T cells may come from the graft donor. Each CDR3 is given with its conserved first and last residue.

v_call	j_call	cdr3_length	cdr3_aa
TRBV5-1	TRBJ2-7	15	CASSPQGTSTYEQYF
TRBV28	TRBJ1-1	16	CASSPKPYRGFTEAFF
TRBV12-3/TRBV12-4	TRBJ1-3	15	CASRRQATPGNTIYF
TRBV4-1	TRBJ1-4	13	CASSQPDSEKLFF
TRBV28	TRBJ2-5	15	CASSPTSGLTRTQYF
TRBV5-1	TRBJ2-4	16	CASSLAIGPGKNIQYF
TRBV5-1	TRBJ2-3	14	CASRRDGGPDTQYF
TRBV7-9	TRBJ1-1	12	CASSITYRDAFF
TRBV7-6	TRBJ2-1	16	CASSLGTGSSYNEQFF
TRBV20-1	TRBJ2-7	15	CSASDVKTGGREQYF
TRBV12-3/TRBV12-4	TRBJ1-1	13	CASNPSMNTEAFF
TRBV4-1	TRBJ1-4	18	CASSQGPRGRRVNEKLFF
TRBV7-8	TRBJ2-5	13	CASRKTGQETQYF
TRBV27	TRBJ2-7	17	CASSLRQGRTKSYEQYF
TRBV15	TRBJ2-5	17	CATSRGVLGYNQETQYF
TRBV14	TRBJ2-3	12	CASRPGGVTQYF
TRBV14	TRBJ1-1	13	CASSQEADSEAFF
TRBV20-1	TRBJ2-7	12	CSARTGVLEQYF
TRBV27	TRBJ1-2	14	CASSLGLSNYGYTF
TRBV6-2/TRBV6-3	TRBJ2-7	13	CASSWTGGYEQYF
TRBV4-3	TRBJ2-7	14	CASSQGTNTYEQYF
TRBV5-1	TRBJ1-1	18	CASSLGQFNPTTNTEAFF
TRBV20-1	TRBJ1-5	14	CSARIGGLRQPQHF
TRBV24-1	TRBJ2-3	13	CATGQVSTDTQYF
TRBV24-1	TRBJ2-3	14	CAVSGTGNTDTQYF
TRBV29-1	TRBJ2-3	13	CSVDGGLADTQYF
TRBV6-5	TRBJ2-2	15	CASSYQGAPPGELFF
TRBV7-6	TRBJ1-3	15	CASSQTSNSGNTIYF
TRBV14	TRBJ2-1	15	CASSRSGRAYVEQFF
TRBV10-2	TRBJ2-1	16	CASSESSGVGCSEQFF
TRBV11-2	TRBJ2-5	11	CASSSAETQYF
TRBV6-1	TRBJ1-3	14	CASRTQAWGNTIYF
TRBV5-5	TRBJ2-5	15	CASSFTKGDIETQYF
TRBV25-1	TRBJ1-1	13	CASSQGLWTEAFF
TRBV30	TRBJ2-4	14	CAWRPSGHENIQYF
TRBV7-8	TRBJ2-7	13	CASRVDRAYEQYF
TRBV3-1	TRBJ2-5	11	CASSSPGTQYF
TRBV29-1	TRBJ2-7	12	CSVNLDGYEQYF
TRBV2	TRBJ1-5	14	CASIEGPGTLPQHF
TRBV3-1	TRBJ2-7	13	CASSQGSAYEQYF
TRBV12-3/TRBV12-4	TRBJ2-1	11	CASSFGHEQFF
TRBV2	TRBJ2-5	15	CASSGDVGEEETQYF
TRBV25-1	TRBJ2-3	15	CASSDWRESSDTQYF
TRBV9	TRBJ2-5	14	CASGKTVVQETQYF
TRBV28	TRBJ1-1	14	CASSLYPGVPEAFF
TRBV7-8	TRBJ2-3	16	CASSYSSGTGQDKQYF
TRBV4-2	TRBJ2-1	17	CASSRSVLAGADNEQFF
TRBV12-3/TRBV12-4	TRBJ2-3	16	CASSPRDRSRGDTQYF
TRBV5-6	TRBJ2-1	17	CASSWGLRVGSYNEQFF
TRBV2	TRBJ2-3	13	CASRGDIKDTQYF
TRBV12-3/TRBV12-4	TRBJ2-7	14	CASSLARLGYEQYF